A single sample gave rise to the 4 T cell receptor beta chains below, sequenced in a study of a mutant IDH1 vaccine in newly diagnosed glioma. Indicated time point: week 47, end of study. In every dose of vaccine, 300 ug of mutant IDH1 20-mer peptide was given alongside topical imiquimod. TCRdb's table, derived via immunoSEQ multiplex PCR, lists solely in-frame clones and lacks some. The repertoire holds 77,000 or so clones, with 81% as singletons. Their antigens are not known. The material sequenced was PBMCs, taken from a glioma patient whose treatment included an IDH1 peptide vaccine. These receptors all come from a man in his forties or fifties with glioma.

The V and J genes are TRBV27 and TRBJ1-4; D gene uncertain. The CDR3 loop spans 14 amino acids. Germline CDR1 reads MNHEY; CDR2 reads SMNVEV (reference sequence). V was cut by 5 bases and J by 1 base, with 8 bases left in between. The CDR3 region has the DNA TGTGCCAGCAGTCCGGCCCTAACTAATGAAAAACTGTTTTTT. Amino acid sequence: CASSPALTNEKLFF.

This chain's CDR3 is CASSEGTSGDYNEQFF. The CDR3 bases are TGTGCCAGCAGTGAGGGGACTAGCGGAGACTACAATGAGCAGTTCTTC. The chain is built from TRBV6-4 and TRBJ2-1, with 11 bases that match TRBD2. Per germline, CDR1 MRHNA and CDR2 SNTAGT. With V trimmed by 3 bases and J by 3 bases, 4 bases remained unmatched. The CDR3 length is 16 residues.

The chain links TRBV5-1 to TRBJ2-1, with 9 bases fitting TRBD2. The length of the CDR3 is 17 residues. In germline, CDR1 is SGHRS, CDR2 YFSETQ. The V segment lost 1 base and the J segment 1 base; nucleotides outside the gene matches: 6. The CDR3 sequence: CASSLRPSGVSYNEQFF. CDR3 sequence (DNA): TGCGCCAGCAGCTTGAGGCCTAGCGGGGTGTCCTACAATGAGCAGTTCTTC.

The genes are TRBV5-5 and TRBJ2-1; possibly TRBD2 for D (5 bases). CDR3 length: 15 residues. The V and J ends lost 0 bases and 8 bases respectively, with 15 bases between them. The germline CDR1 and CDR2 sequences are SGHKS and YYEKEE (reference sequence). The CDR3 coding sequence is TGTGCCAGCAGCTTGGAGGCGGGTTCTACACATGAGCAGTTCTTC. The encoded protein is CASSLEAGSTHEQFF.